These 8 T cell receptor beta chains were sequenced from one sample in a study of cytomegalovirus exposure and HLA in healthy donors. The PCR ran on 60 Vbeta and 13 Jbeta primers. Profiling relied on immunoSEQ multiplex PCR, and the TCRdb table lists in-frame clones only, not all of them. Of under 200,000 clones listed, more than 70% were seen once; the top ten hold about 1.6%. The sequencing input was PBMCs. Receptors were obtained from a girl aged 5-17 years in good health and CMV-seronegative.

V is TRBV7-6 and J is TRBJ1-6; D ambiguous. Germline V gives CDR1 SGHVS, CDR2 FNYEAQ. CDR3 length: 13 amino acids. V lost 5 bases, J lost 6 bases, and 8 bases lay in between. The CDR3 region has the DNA TGTGCCAGCAGCCCTCTCCCTAATTCACCCCTCCACTTT. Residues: CASSPLPNSPLHF.

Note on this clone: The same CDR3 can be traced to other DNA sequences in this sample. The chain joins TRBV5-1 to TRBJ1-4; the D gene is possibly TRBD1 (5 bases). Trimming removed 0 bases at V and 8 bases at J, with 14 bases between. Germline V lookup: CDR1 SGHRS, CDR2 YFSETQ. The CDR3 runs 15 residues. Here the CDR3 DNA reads TGCGCCAGCAGCTTGGGAGGGACCGGGGGAGAAAAACTGTTTTTT. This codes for CASSLGGTGGEKLFF.

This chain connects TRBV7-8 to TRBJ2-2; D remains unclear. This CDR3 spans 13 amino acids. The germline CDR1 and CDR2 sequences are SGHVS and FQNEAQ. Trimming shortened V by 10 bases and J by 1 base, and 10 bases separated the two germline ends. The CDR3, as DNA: TGTGCCACCGAAAGACAGAACACCGGGGAGCTGTTTTTT. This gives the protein CATERQNTGELFF.

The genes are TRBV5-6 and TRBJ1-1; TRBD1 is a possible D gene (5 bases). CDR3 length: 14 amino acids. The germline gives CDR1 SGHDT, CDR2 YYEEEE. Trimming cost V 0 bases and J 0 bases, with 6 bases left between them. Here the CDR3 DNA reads TGTGCCAGCAGCTTGGACAGGATGAACACTGAAGCTTTCTTT. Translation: CASSLDRMNTEAFF.

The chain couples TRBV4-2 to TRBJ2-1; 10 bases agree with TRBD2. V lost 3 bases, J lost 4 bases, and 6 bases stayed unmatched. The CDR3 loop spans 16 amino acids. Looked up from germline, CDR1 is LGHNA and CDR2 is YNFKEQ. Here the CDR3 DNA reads TGTGCCAGCAGCCAGGCCCTAGCGGGGGCTTACAATGAGCAGTTCTTC. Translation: CASSQALAGAYNEQFF.

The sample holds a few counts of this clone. The CDR3 DNA reads TGTGCCAGCAGTATCTTTCCGGGACAGGGGGCAGGGGGCTACACCTTC. Translation gives CASSIFPGQGAGGYTF. This sequence joins TRBV27 and TRBJ1-2; 12 bases are a match to TRBD1. Germline loops: CDR1 MNHEY, CDR2 SMNVEV (reference sequence). This CDR3 has 16 residues. The V gene end was trimmed by 5 bases and the J gene end by 8 bases; junction bases not matched to a gene: 12.

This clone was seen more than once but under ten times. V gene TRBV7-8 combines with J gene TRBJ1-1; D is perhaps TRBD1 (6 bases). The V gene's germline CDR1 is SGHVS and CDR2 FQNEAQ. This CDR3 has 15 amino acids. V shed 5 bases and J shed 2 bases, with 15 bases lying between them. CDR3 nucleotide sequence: TGTGCCAGCAGCCACCTACAGGGAAGAAACACTGAAGCTTTCTTT. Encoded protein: CASSHLQGRNTEAFF.

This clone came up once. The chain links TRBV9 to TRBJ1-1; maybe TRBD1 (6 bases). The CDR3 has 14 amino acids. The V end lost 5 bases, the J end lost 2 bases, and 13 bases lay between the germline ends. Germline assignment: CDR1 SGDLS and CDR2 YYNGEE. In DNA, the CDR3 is TGTGCCAGCAGTGGACAGAGCTCTAACACTGAAGCTTTCTTT. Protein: CASSGQSSNTEAFF.